This T cell receptor beta chain stems from a study of T cell responses to AZD1222 COVID-19 vaccine. Some second doses came at about 4 weeks and others at about 12 weeks; these were pooled. This table comes from immunoSEQ multiplex PCR, and its TCRdb copy is limited to in-frame clones, with some not included. The sample records over 100,000 clones, roughly 93% being singletons. This CDR3 spans 16 amino acids. Germline CDR1 SGHRS, CDR2 YFSETQ. The trim removed 4 bases at V and 4 bases at J, leaving 12 bases unmatched. Here the sequenced sample was peripheral blood, taken 28 days after the second AZD1222 dose. The gene calls are TRBV5-1 and TRBJ1-2, with TRBD1 matching over 8 bases. The sequence was obtained from an adult who received the AZD1222 COVID-19 vaccine. CDR3 nucleotide sequence: TGCGCCAGCAGCGATTTCCGGGCAGGGGGCACCTATGGCTACACCTTC. Translation: CASSDFRAGGTYGYTF.